This TCR beta chain was identified during a study of liver allograft versus peripheral blood T cells. Study-wide background: The authors compared T cell receptor repertoires in transplanted livers with those in the peripheral blood of recipients.

Study results and limitations: Repertoires of T cell receptors that resided inside liver allografts reportedly differed from those in peripheral blood.

TCRdb processed the reads anew with MiXCR; each CDR3 protein has one entry. There are 8,500 or so distinct CDR3 sequences in the sample; roughly 25% occur only once, and about 8.3% lies in the top ten. Within the sample, this clonotype is medium-sized. The antigen is undetermined. Germline V gene sequence: CDR1 GTSNPN, CDR2 SVGIG (reference sequence). Trimming shortened V by 2 bases and J by 0 bases, and 2 bases separated the two germline ends. The CDR3 length is 11 residues. The sequence was obtained from a human patient who had a liver transplant. Some T cells could come from the graft donor. The J gene is TRBJ2-7, the V gene TRBV30; D unclear. The CDR3 loop is CAWSYSYEQYF. Written as DNA, the CDR3 is TGTGCCTGGAGTTACTCCTACGAGCAGTACTTC.